This is a list of T cell receptor beta chains from one sample in a study of cytomegalovirus exposure and HLA in healthy donors. The method was immunoSEQ multiplex PCR; TCRdb's version includes in-frame clones alone and lacks a portion of them. Of about 150,000 clones in the sample, more than 85% were seen once. The specimen sequenced was PBMCs. Every receptor here comes from a man aged 18 to 30 in good health and CMV-seronegative. CDR3s include the opening cysteine and the closing phenylalanine or tryptophan.

j_call v_call cdr3_aa
TRBJ2-5 TRBV18 CASSPRGLAVQETQYF
TRBJ2-3 TRBV4-3 CASSQEIRTSTDTQYF
TRBJ1-1 TRBV9 CASSQGDRVNTEAFF
TRBJ1-1 TRBV6-1 CASSRDRGRNTEAFF
TRBJ2-7 TRBV11-2 CASSLDGGHYEQYF